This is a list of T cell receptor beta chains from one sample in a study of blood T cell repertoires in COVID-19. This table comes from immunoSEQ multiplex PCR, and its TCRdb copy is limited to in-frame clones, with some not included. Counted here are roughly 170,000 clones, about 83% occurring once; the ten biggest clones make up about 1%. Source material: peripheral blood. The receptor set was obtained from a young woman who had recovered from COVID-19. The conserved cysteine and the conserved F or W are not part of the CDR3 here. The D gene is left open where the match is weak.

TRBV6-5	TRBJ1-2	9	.	ASSQGYGYT
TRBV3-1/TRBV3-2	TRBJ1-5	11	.	ASSQGLRQPQH
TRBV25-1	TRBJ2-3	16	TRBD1	ASSATYLTGTLTDTQY
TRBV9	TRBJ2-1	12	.	ASSGTATGDEQF
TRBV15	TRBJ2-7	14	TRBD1	ATSRAHGTGYREQY
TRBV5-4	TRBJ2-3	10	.	ASSRSGILQY
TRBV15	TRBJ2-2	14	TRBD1	ATSRGTGVNTGELF
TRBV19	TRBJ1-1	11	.	ASSIGRGVEAF
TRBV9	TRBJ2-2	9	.	ASSLPGELF
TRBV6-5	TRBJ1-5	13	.	ASSSTGYSNQPQH
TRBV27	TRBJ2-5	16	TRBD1	ASSPGDRLRAVEETQY
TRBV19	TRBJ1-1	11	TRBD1	ASSMQGDTEAF
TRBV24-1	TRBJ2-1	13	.	ATSGGGGGSDEQF
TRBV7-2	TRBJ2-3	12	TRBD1	ASSSTGGGDTQY
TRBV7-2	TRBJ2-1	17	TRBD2	ASSLASGGAVRPYNEQF
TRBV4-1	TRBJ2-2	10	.	ASSQDSGELF
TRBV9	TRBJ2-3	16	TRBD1	ASSVGPDRGLFTDTQY
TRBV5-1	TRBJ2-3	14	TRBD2	ASSLGSSGVTDTQY
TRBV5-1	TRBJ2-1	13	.	ASSLEAVSYNEQF
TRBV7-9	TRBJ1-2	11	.	ASSSPTGSGYT
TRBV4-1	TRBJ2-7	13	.	ASSPGQPLTYEQY
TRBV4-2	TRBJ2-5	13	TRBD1	ASSQDQGVGETQY
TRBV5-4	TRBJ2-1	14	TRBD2	ASSFEAGETYNEQF
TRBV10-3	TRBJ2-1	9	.	AITQNREQF
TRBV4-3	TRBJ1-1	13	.	ASSQEDTLNTEAF
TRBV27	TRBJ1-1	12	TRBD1	ASSSGQGPREAF
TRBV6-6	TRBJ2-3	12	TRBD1	ASSRTGSTDTQY
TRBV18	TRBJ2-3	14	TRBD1	ASSPEGTVKEDTQY
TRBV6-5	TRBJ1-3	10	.	ASSQGGNTIY
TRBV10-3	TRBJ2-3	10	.	ATSQSTDTQY
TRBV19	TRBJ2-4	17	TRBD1	ASSIRWLPGQLAKNIQY
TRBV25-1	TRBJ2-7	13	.	ASSATHRISYEQY
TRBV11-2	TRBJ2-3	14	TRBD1	ASSLDKRQGPDTQY
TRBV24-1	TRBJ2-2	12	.	ATSDYRPEGELF
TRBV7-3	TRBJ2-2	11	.	ASSLRVPGELF
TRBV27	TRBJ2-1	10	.	ASSPTNNEQF
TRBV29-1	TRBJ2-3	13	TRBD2	SVPLAGGQRDTQY
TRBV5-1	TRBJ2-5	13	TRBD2	ASSLGLAVQETQY
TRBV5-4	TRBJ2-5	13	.	ASSLGQGYQETQY
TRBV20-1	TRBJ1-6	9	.	SALPNSPLH
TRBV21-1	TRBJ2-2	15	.	ASSLGRGRANTGELF
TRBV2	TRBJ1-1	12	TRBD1	ASSDQGVVAEAF
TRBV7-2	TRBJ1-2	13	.	ASSQSYTGRYGYT
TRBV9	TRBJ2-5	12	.	ASSVSTGQETQY
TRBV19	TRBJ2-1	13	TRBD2	ASSMGTSGANEQF
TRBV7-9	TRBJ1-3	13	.	ASSLAASSGNTIY
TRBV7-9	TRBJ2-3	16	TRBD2	ASSSTGLAGGHVDTQY
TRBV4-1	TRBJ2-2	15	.	ASSQEDRGAATGELF
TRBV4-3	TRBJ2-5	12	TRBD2	ASSETSGQETQY
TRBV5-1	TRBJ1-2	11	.	ASSQGSLYGYT
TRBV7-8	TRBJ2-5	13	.	ASSLNAPTGSTQY